The next 8 T cell receptor beta chains were all read from a single sample in a study of blood T cell repertoires in COVID-19 (dated by TCRdb to the early 2020s). Library construction relied on the immunoSEQ multiplex PCR assay. Here the immuneACCESS table is served through TCRdb, limited to in-frame sequences with V and J called. Missing clones are a known gap in these copies; in checked studies unresolved V genes cover under half, and the rest lacks a known reason. The sample contains roughly 120,000 clones, about 80% of them found a single time. The ten largest make up approximately 4.2% of the sample. Sequenced sample: peripheral blood. These TCRs come from a woman of 80 years or more with acute or convalescent COVID-19.

This sequence joins TRBV10-1 and TRBJ2-1; TRBD1 agrees at 8 bases. Germline CDR1 WNHNN, CDR2 SYGVQD (reference sequence). CDR3 size: 17 residues. V dropped 9 bases and J dropped 0; count of bases not matched to a gene: 13. CDR3 DNA sequence: TGCGCCAGGGTCCAGGGGGCTTACCCGAGCTCCTACAATGAGCAGTTCTTC. Amino acid sequence: CARVQGAYPSSYNEQFF.

This chain joins TRBV24-1 and TRBJ1-2; TRBD1 agrees at 7 bases. The CDR3 is 15 amino acids. V shed 3 bases, J shed 4 bases, and the junction held 7 bases outside the gene matches. Germline V CDR1 and CDR2: KGHDR, SFDVKD. The CDR3 DNA is TGTGCCACCAGTGATGACCGGGACAGCCTCTATGGCTACACCTTC. Translated, it gives CATSDDRDSLYGYTF.

CDR3 DNA: TGTGCCAGCAGCAACCGCCCAGGCAGACACTCTGGAAACACCATATATTTT. This translates into CASSNRPGRHSGNTIYF. The V and J genes are TRBV13 and TRBJ1-3, with D unresolved. V lost 5 bases and J lost 0, with 17 bases in between. The CDR3 contains 17 residues. Germline CDR1 and CDR2: PRHDT and FYEKMQ (reference sequence).

This rearrangement joins TRBV3-1 (or the pseudogene TRBV3-2) to TRBJ1-5, with a tentative D call TRBD1 (5 bases). The CDR3 contains 12 residues. Trimming removed 5 bases at V and 6 bases at J, with 8 bases between. CDR1 is LGHDT, CDR2 YNNKEL, per germline (reference sequence). The CDR3 DNA is TGTGCCAGCAGCATGGGGGGTCAGCCCCAGCATTTT. Protein product: CASSMGGQPQHF.

The chain is built from TRBV5-5 and TRBJ2-1; 7 bases are a match to TRBD1. From germline, CDR1 is SGHKS and CDR2 YYEKEE (reference sequence). This CDR3 has 15 amino acids. The trim removed 0 bases at V and 2 bases at J, leaving 2 bases unmatched. The DNA for the CDR3 is TGTGCCAGCAGCTTGGGGGACAGCCCCTACAATGAGCAGTTCTTC. This sequence encodes CASSLGDSPYNEQFF.

For the CDR3, the DNA is TGCGCCAGCAGCCAGGGCACAGGGCTAACTAATGAAAAACTGTTTTTT. This gives the protein CASSQGTGLTNEKLFF. V and J are TRBV4-1 and TRBJ1-4, with D perhaps TRBD1 (6 bases). Germline-derived CDR1 and CDR2 are MGHRA and YSYEKL. The CDR3 loop spans 16 amino acids. The V end was cut by 3 bases, the J end by 1 base, with 12 bases between.

The chain has TRBV27 and TRBJ2-1; 7 bases line up with TRBD1. The CDR3 loop spans 13 amino acids. The junction had 6 bases not matched to a gene; V was cut back by 4 bases and J by 9 bases. Germline values: CDR1 MNHEY, CDR2 SMNVEV (reference sequence). The CDR3 protein is CASSSDRFGEQFF. In nucleotides, the CDR3 is TGTGCCAGCAGTTCGGACAGGTTCGGTGAGCAGTTCTTC.

This chain joins TRBV30 and TRBJ2-3, with 7 bases matching TRBD1. This CDR3 spans 16 amino acids. After removal of 2 bases from V and 8 bases from J, the junction contained 16 bases not matched to a gene. Germline CDR1 is GTSNPN and CDR2 is SVGIG (reference sequence). The CDR3 here is CAWSRGQGDAQGTQYF. The CDR3 DNA is TGTGCCTGGAGTAGGGGCCAGGGGGATGCACAGGGTACGCAGTATTTT.